Reported below is one T cell receptor beta chain. The antigen is undetermined. Germline CDR1 SGHDT, CDR2 YYEEEE. The CDR3 length is 18 residues. The V and J ends lost 5 bases and 0 bases respectively, with 22 bases between them. The sample comes from a study of CD8+ T cells in alopecia areata. In the study overall: For 6 to 18 months, tofacitinib was taken, and 6 months off drug followed. Points from the study as a whole: Lesional scalp displayed greater clonality than normal scalp, most notably in alopecia totalis/universalis. It was less clear whether patients shared TCRs than it was in mice, possibly because of HLA.

Sequencing relied on a cDNA template that was reverse transcribed from extracted RNA. The table came from immunoSEQ multiplex PCR; TCRdb's copy has only in-frame clones and leaves some out. Of 150,000 or so clones in the sample, approximately 87% were seen once. Alopecia areata patients had lesional scalp punch biopsies and peripheral blood taken from them. This receptor was identified in a human donor with alopecia areata. Sequences were derived from CD8+ T cells sorted from blood, sampled at week 0. The gene calls are TRBV5-6 and TRBJ2-3, with TRBD2 as a possible D gene (6 bases). DNA for the CDR3: TGTGCCAGCAGTCCTAGACTAGTTCCCGACCATAGCACAGATACGCAGTATTTT. Protein sequence: CASSPRLVPDHSTDTQYF.